The sequence of this TCR beta chain was determined in a study of shared clonotypes between healthy human individuals. Sequenced by immunoSEQ multiplex PCR; TCRdb stores in-frame clones only, minus some. The table records about 600,000 clones, around 97% of them present only once. Germline V gene sequence: CDR1 MGHRA, CDR2 YSYEKL. V trimming: 1 base; J trimming: 7 bases; junction bases outside the gene matches: 15. This CDR3 comprises 18 residues. The J gene is TRBJ1-5, the V gene TRBV4-1; 8 nucleotides match TRBD1. What was sequenced was naive CD4+ T cells sorted from blood. Subset described: CD45RA+ positively selected. The TCR sequence derives from a woman aged 25 to 45 in good health. The CDR3 loop is CASSQGPGRQGRGQPQHF. DNA of the CDR3: TGCGCCAGCAGCCAAGGTCCAGGGCGACAGGGGCGGGGGCAGCCCCAGCATTTT.